The 12 T cell receptor beta chains below were found in one sample sequenced in a study of cytomegalovirus exposure and HLA in healthy donors. The primer mix had 60 Vbeta and 13 Jbeta primers. The assay was immunoSEQ multiplex PCR, and TCRdb's table has in-frame clones only and misses some. The repertoire holds fewer than 200,000 clones, approximately 80% seen once, with about 4.4% in the top ten. The material sequenced was PBMCs. The receptors originated from a woman in her forties or fifties in good health and CMV-seropositive.

The chain links TRBV19 to TRBJ1-1, with a weak D call TRBD1 (5 bases). Germline CDR1 and CDR2: LNHDA and SQIVND (reference sequence). There are 14 residues in the CDR3. Trimming took 3 bases from V and 2 from J, leaving 10 bases between them. The CDR3 is CASSMGGFNTEAFF. CDR3 in DNA: TGTGCCAGTAGTATGGGGGGATTCAACACTGAAGCTTTCTTT. Together with reference TRBV19 and TRBJ1-1, the CDR3 gives the full variable domain: DGGITQSPKYLFRKEGQNVTLSCEQNLNHDAMYWYRQDPGQGLRLIYYSQIVNDFQKGDIAEGYSVSREKKESFPLTVTSAQKNPTAFYLCASSMGGFNTEAFFGQGTRLTVV.

This rearrangement joins TRBV19 to TRBJ1-6; D uncertain. The CDR3 consists of 16 residues. CDR1 and CDR2 (germline): LNHDA, SQIVND (reference sequence). V was pared by 0 bases and J by 14 bases, with 20 bases between. This CDR3 reads CASSIEAAWIGIALHF. CDR3 nucleotides: TGTGCCAGTAGTATAGAGGCGGCTTGGATCGGTATAGCCCTCCACTTT.

This rearrangement joins TRBV5-5 to TRBJ2-5; the match to TRBD2 covers 13 bases. J lost 2 bases, V lost 4 bases, and 2 bases had no gene match. Germline V gene data show CDR1 as SGHKS and CDR2 as YYEKEE (reference sequence). The CDR3 runs 15 residues. In DNA, the CDR3 is TGTGCCAGCAGCGAACTAGCGGGGGGGCAAGAGACCCAGTACTTC. It encodes CASSELAGGQETQYF.

This rearrangement joins TRBV6-5 to TRBJ1-2; no clear D. CDR1 is MNHEY, CDR2 SVGAGI, per germline. The CDR3 has 12 residues. V dropped 6 bases and J dropped 1 base, with 6 bases sitting between them. The CDR3: CASRRNNYGYTF. Here the CDR3 DNA reads TGTGCCAGCAGGAGGAATAACTATGGCTACACCTTC.

The genes are TRBV28 and TRBJ1-2; 8 positions match TRBD1. The V gene's germline CDR1 is MDHEN and CDR2 SYDVKM. The CDR3 is 14 amino acids. With 6 bases clipped from V and 6 bases from J, the junction kept 9 bases outside the gene matches. In nucleotides, the CDR3 is TGTGCCAGCAGACCCCCGGGACAGGTTGATGGCTACACCTTC. It specifies CASRPPGQVDGYTF.

Only one count was recorded for this clone. V and J are TRBV9 and TRBJ1-2, with TRBD1 as a possible D gene (6 bases). This CDR3 region has 15 residues. V lost 0 bases and J 7 bases, leaving 16 bases between the germline ends. Germline CDR1 is SGDLS and CDR2 is YYNGEE. The CDR3 sequence: CASSVDLTGSSGYTF. CDR3 nucleotides: TGTGCCAGCAGCGTAGATCTTACAGGGTCGTCTGGCTACACCTTC.

The rearrangement joins TRBV2 to TRBJ2-5, with 7 bases aligning to TRBD1. The DNA end favors TRBJ2-7, so the J call may be wrong. Per the germline V gene, CDR1 is SNHLY and CDR2 is FYNNEI. The CDR3 contains 15 residues. Here the CDR3 DNA reads TGTGCCAGCAGTGGGGGTCCAGGGGGCTCCTACGAGCAGTACTTC. Its protein product is CASSGGPGGSYEQYF.

The rearrangement uses TRBV5-1 and TRBJ1-1; the D gene is possibly TRBD1 (6 bases). Trimming pared 7 bases from V and 2 bases from J, leaving 15 bases between. This CDR3 is built from 14 residues. Germline CDR1 is SGHRS and CDR2 is YFSETQ. CDR3 in DNA: TGCGCCAGCGATTCCGGGGGGCTTAACACTGAAGCTTTCTTT. Its protein product is CASDSGGLNTEAFF. Drawing the rest from reference TRBV5-1 and TRBJ1-1, the complete variable domain is KAGVTQTPRYLIKTRGQQVTLSCSPISGHRSVSWYQQTPGQGLQFLFEYFSETQRNKGNFPGRFSGRQFSNSRSEMNVSTLELGDSALYLCASDSGGLNTEAFFGQGTRLTVV.

The chain is built from TRBV29-1 and TRBJ1-1; D is unresolved. V was pared by 4 bases and J by 5 bases, with 8 bases between. Germline assignment: CDR1 SQVTM and CDR2 ANQGSEA. This CDR3 contains 11 residues. This chain's CDR3 is CSVALQTEAFF. The CDR3 region has the DNA TGCAGCGTTGCTCTACAGACTGAAGCTTTCTTT.

The rearrangement uses TRBV2 and TRBJ1-1, with D unclear. V was trimmed by 2 bases and J by 10 bases, leaving 20 bases between them. This CDR3 region has 15 residues. Germline CDR1 reads SNHLY; CDR2 reads FYNNEI. CDR3 sequence (DNA): TGTGCCAGCAGTGAAACTCCGAACGGGAGCTCTGGAGCTTTCTTT. Amino acid sequence: CASSETPNGSSGAFF.

V usage is TRBV2 and J usage is TRBJ2-3; D perhaps matches TRBD2 (6 bases). The CDR3 runs to 14 residues. V was shortened by 7 bases and J by 6 bases, with 17 bases between the two germline ends. Germline V gene data show CDR1 as SNHLY and CDR2 as FYNNEI. CDR3 amino acids: CASTHKWAGDTQYF. The CDR3 nucleotides are TGTGCCAGCACCCATAAGTGGGCGGGGGATACGCAGTATTTT.

The chain uses TRBV6-4 and TRBJ2-2; no definite D call. The CDR3 contains 14 residues. V lost 5 bases and J 1 base, leaving 8 bases between the germline ends. Germline V gives CDR1 MRHNA, CDR2 SNTAGT. CDR3 amino acids: CASSLERNTGELFF. The DNA of the CDR3 is TGTGCCAGCAGTCTAGAACGGAACACCGGGGAGCTGTTTTTT.